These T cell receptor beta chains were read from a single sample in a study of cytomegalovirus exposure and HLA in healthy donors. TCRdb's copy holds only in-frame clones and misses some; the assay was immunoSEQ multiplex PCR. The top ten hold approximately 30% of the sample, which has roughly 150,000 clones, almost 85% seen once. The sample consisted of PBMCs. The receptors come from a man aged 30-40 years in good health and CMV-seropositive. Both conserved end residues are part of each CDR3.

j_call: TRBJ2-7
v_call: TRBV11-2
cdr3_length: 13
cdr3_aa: CASSLTGGYEQYF

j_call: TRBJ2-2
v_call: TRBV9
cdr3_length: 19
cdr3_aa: CASSDPGLAGAWNTGELFF

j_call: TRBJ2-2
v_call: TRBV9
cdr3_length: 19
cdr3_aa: CASSAGLPKYPSNTGELFF

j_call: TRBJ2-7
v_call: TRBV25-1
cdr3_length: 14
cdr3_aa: CASSEQGQGYEQYF

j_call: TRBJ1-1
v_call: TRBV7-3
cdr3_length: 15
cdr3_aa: CASSLLAGQNTEAFF

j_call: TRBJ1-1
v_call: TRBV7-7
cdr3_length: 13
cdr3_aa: CASSPHLNTEAFF

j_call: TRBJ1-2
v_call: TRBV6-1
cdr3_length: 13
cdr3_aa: CASRVTGSYGYTF

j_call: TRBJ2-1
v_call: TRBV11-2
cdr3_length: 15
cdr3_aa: CASSLRGNSYNEQFF

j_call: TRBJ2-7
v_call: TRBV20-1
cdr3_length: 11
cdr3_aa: CSAEKNGEQYF

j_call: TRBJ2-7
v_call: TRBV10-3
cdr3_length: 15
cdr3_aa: CAISEETGGSYEQYF

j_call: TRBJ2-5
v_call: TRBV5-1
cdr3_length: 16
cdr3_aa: CASSVSGTKGGETQYF

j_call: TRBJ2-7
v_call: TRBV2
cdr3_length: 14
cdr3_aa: CASSPGLAPYEQYF

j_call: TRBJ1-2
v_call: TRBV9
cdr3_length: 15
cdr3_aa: CASSPGGQGYHGYTF

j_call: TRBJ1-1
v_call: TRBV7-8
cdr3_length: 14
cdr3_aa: CASSTGGGETEAFF

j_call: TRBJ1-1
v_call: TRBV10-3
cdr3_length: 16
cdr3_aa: CAISESRVVKNTEAFF

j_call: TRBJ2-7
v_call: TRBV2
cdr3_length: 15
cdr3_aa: CASRALAGGSGEQYF

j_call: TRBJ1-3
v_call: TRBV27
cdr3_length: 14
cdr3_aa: CASSPQGLGNTIYF

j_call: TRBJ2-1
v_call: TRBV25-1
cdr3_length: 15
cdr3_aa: CASSTSGGAVTEQFF

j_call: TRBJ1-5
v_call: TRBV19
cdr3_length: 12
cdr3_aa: CASSIVRQPQHF

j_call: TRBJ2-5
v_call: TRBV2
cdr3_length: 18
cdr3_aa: CASSDGVTSGGAGETQYF

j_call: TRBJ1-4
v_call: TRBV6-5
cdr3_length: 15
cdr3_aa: CANSYSPTDNEKLFF

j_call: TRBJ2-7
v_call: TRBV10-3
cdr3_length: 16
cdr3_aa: CAISDGTSGGVSEQYF

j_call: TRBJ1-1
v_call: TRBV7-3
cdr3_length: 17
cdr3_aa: CASSFGTVSADNTEAFF

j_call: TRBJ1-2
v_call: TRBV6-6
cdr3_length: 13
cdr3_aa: CASSPTGLPGYTF

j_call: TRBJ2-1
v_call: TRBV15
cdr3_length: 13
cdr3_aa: CATSRTSWDEQFF

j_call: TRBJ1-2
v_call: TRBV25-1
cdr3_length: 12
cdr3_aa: CASSAPVGAYTF

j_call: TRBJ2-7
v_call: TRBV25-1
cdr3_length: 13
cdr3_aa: CASSESLVSEQYF

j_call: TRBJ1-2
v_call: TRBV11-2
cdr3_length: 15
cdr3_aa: CASSSHTGTNYGYTF

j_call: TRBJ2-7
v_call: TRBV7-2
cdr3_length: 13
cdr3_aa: CASSLHPNTEQYF

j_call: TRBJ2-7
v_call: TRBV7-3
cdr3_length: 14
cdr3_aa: CASSLGQGVYEQYF

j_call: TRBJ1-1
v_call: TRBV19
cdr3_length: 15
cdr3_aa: CASSIVGTGLAEAFF

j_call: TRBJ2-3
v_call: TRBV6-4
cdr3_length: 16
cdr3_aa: CASSRTGIGKQDTQYF